The entry below describes one T cell receptor beta chain. The antigen is unknown. A read error may produce the germline difference seen at one junction end. The template was RNA from unsorted bulk tissue. This sample is drawn from a study of tumor and adjacent non-tumor tissue in lung cancer. The library came from three nested PCR rounds adapted from ARM-PCR protocols. MiXCR, applied by TCRdb to the multiplex PCR reads, yields one record per CDR3 protein. This table holds under 150,000 distinct CDR3 sequences, approximately 72% found once. Findings and caveats of the study: Compared with tumor, normal lung showed significantly lower TCR diversity. Tumor repertoires had a smaller top 100 clone share than normal lung.

CDR1 and CDR2 (germline): MGHRA, YSYEKL. The CDR3 totals 14 residues. This chain connects TRBV4-1 to TRBJ2-7; D may be TRBD2 (6 bases). The source of this sequence is a man in his 60s with small cell lung cancer. The source material was lung tumor tissue. The chain's CDR3 is CASSLTEGSYEQYF. DNA for the CDR3: TGCGCAAGCAGCCTGACGGAGGGCTCCTACGAGCAGTACTTC.